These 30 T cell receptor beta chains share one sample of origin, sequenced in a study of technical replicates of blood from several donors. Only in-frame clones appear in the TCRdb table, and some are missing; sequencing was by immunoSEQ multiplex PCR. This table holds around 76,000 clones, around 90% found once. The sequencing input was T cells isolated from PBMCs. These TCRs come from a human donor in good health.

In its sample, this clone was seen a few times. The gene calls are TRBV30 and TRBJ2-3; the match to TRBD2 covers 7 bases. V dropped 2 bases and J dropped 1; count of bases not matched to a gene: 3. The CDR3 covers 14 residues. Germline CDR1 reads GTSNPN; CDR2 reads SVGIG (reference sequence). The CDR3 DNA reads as TGTGCCTGGAGTAGAACTAGCGGCACAGATACGCAGTATTTT. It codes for CAWSRTSGTDTQYF.

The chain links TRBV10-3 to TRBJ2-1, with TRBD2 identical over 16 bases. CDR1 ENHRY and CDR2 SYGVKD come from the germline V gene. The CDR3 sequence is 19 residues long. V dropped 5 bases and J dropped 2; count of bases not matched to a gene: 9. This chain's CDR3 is CAISLTGTSGRGTYNEQFF. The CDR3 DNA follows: TGTGCCATCAGTCTTACCGGGACTAGCGGGAGGGGAACCTACAATGAGCAGTTCTTC.

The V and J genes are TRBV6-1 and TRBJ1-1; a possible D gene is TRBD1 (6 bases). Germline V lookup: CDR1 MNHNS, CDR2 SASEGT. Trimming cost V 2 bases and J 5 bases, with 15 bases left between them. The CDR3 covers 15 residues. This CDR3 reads CASSEQGSFVTEAFF. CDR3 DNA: TGTGCCAGCAGTGAACAGGGGAGTTTTGTGACTGAAGCTTTCTTT.

Here the CDR3 DNA reads TGTGCCAGCAGTTACTCCTCAGGAAGCCAAGAGACCCAGTACTTC. This translates into CASSYSSGSQETQYF. The chain recombines TRBV6-5 with TRBJ2-5; D is uncertain. The CDR3 extends over 15 amino acids. V was trimmed by 0 bases and J by 1 base, leaving 9 bases between them. CDR1 MNHEY and CDR2 SVGAGI come from the germline V gene.

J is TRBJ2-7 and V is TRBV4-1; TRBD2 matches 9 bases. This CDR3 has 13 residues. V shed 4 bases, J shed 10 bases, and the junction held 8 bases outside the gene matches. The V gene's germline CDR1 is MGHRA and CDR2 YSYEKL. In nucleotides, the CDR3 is TGCGCCAGCAGCCCGCAATTAGCGGGAGACCAGTACTTC. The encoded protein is CASSPQLAGDQYF.

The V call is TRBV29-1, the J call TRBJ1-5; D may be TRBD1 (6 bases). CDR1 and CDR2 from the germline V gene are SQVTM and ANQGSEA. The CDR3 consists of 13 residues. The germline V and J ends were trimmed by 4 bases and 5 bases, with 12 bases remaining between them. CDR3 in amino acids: CSVATGTDQPQHF. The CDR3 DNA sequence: TGCAGCGTTGCTACAGGGACGGATCAGCCCCAGCATTTT.

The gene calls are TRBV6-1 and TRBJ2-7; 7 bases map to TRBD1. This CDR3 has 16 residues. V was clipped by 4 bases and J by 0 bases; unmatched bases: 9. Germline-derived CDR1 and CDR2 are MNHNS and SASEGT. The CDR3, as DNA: TGTGCCAGCAGTGGGGAAGGACAGGACCGCTCCTACGAGCAGTACTTC. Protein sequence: CASSGEGQDRSYEQYF.

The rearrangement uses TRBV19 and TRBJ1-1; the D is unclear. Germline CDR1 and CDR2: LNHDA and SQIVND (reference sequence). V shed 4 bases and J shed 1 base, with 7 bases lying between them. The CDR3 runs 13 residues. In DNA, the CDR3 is TGTGCCAGTAGTAGAACCAGGAACACTGAAGCTTTCTTT. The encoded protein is CASSRTRNTEAFF.

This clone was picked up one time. Here the CDR3 reads CASSIGKTVSYEQYF. DNA of the CDR3: TGCGCCAGCAGCATAGGGAAGACAGTTTCCTACGAGCAGTACTTC. The chain employs TRBV5-1 and TRBJ2-7, with TRBD1 as a possible D gene (5 bases). Germline CDR1 and CDR2: SGHRS and YFSETQ. The CDR3 is 15 residues long. The germline V and J ends were trimmed by 4 bases and 1 base, with 15 bases remaining between them.

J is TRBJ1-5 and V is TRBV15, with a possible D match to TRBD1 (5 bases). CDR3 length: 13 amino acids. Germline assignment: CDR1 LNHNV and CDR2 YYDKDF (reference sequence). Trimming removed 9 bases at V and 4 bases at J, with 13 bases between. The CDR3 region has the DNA TGTGCCACAGGGGATATGTGGAATCAGCCCCAGCATTTT. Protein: CATGDMWNQPQHF.

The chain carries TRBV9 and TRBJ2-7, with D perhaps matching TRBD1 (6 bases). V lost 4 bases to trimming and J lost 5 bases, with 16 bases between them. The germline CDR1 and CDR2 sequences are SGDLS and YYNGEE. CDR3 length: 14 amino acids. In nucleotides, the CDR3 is TGTGCCAGCAGCCCTCCAAGGGGGTTCGACGAGCAGTACTTC. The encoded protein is CASSPPRGFDEQYF. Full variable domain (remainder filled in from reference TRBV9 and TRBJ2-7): DSGVTQTPKHLITATGQRVTLRCSPRSGDLSVYWYQQSLDQGLQFLIQYYNGEERAKGNILERFSAQQFPDLHSELNLSSLELGDSALYFCASSPPRGFDEQYFGPGTRLTVT.

CDR3 region: CASSWTGTYEQYF. DNA of the CDR3: TGTGCCAGCAGTTGGACAGGGACCTACGAGCAGTACTTC. The chain recombines TRBV27 with TRBJ2-7; 8 nucleotides line up with TRBD1. The CDR3 contains 13 residues. Germline lookup yields CDR1 MNHEY and CDR2 SMNVEV (reference sequence). The junction had 1 base not matched to a gene; V was cut back by 4 bases and J by 2 bases.

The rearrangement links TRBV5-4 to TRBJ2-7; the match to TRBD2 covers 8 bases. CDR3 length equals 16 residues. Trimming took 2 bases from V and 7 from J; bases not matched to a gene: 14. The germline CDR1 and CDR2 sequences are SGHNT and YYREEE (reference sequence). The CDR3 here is CASSLSVAGGLREQYF. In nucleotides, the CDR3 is TGTGCCAGCAGCTTATCCGTGGCGGGAGGTCTAAGGGAGCAGTACTTC.

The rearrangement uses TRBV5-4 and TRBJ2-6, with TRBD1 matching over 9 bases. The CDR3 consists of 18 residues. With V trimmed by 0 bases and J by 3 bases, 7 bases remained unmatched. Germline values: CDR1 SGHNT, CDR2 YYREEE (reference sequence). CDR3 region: CASSLGDRVSVGANVLTF. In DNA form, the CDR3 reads TGTGCCAGCAGCTTGGGGGACAGGGTATCTGTTGGGGCCAACGTCCTGACTTTC. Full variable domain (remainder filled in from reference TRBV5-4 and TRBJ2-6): ETGVTQSPTHLIKTRGQQVTLRCSSQSGHNTVSWYQQALGQGPQFIFQYYREEENGRGNFPPRFSGLQFPNYSSELNVNALELDDSALYLCASSLGDRVSVGANVLTFGAGSRLTVL.

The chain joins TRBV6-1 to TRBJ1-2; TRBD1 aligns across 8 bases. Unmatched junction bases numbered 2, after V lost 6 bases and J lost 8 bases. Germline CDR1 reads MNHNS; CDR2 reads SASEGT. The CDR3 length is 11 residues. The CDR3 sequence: CASRTGGGYTF. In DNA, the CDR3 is TGTGCCAGCAGAACAGGGGGGGGCTACACCTTC.

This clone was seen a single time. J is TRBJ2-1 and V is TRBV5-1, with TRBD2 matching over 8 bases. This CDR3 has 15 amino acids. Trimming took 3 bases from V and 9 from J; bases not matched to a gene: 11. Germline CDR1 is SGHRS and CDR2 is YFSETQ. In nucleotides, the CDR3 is TGCGCCAGCAGCTCTGGAGGCCCGGGAGGGCTTGAGCAGTTCTTC. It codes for CASSSGGPGGLEQFF.

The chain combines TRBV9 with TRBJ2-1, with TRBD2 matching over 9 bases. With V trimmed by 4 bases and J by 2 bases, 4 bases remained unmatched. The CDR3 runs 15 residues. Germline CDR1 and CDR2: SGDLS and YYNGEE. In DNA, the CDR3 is TGTGCCAGCAGCTCGGCGGGGGGGACCTACAATGAGCAGTTCTTC. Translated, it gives CASSSAGGTYNEQFF.

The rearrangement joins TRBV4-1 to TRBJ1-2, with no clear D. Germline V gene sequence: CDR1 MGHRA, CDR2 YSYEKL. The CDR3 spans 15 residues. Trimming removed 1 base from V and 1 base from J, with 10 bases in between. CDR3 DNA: TGCGCCAGCAGCCAAGGCACCGCAGATAACTATGGCTACACCTTC. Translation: CASSQGTADNYGYTF.

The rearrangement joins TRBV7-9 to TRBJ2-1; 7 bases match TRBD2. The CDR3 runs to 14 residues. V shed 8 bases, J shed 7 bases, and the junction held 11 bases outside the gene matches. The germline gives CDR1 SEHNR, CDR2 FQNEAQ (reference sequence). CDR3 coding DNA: TGTGCCAGCGCCAACTCCGGGACTACTAATGAGCAGTTCTTC. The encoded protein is CASANSGTTNEQFF.

The CDR3 DNA reads as TGCGCCAGCAGCCCCCGGCCCAGCGTCAGACAGCCCCAGCATTTT. It encodes CASSPRPSVRQPQHF. This rearrangement joins TRBV5-1 to TRBJ1-5; unclear D gene. The CDR3 totals 15 residues. Per germline, CDR1 SGHRS and CDR2 YFSETQ. V was pared by 4 bases and J by 7 bases, with 18 bases between.

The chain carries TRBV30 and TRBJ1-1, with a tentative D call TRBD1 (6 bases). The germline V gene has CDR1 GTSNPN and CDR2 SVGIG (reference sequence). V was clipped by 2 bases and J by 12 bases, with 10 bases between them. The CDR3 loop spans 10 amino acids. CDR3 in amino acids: CAWSRGRTFF. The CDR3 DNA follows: TGTGCCTGGAGTAGGGGGAGAACTTTCTTT.

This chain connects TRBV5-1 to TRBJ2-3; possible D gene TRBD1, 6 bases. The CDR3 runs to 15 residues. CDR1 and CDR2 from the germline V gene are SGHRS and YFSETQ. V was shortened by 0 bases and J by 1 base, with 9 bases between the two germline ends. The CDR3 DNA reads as TGCGCCAGCAGCTTGGTACAGGGTCGCACAGATACGCAGTATTTT. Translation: CASSLVQGRTDTQYF. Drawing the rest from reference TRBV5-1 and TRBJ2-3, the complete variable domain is KAGVTQTPRYLIKTRGQQVTLSCSPISGHRSVSWYQQTPGQGLQFLFEYFSETQRNKGNFPGRFSGRQFSNSRSEMNVSTLELGDSALYLCASSLVQGRTDTQYFGPGTRLTVL.

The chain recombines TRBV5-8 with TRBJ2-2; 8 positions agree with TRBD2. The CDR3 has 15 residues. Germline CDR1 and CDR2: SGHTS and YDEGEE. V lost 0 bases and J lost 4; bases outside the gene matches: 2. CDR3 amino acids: CASSLGTSGTGELFF. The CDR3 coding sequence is TGTGCCAGCAGCTTGGGTACTAGCGGCACCGGGGAGCTGTTTTTT.

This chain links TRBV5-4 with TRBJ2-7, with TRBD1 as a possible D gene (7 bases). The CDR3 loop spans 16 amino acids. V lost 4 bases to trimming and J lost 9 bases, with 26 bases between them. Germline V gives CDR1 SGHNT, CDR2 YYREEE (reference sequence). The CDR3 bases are TGTGCCAGCAGCCGTAATGGACAGGCGGGACCCCTAGGGCAGTACTTC. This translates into CASSRNGQAGPLGQYF.

The CDR3 DNA reads as TGTGCCAGTAGTATAGTCGGGGGCACTGAAGCTTTCTTT. It yields the protein CASSIVGGTEAFF. The chain is built from TRBV19 and TRBJ1-1, with D possibly TRBD1 on 5 matching bases. The V and J ends lost 1 base and 4 bases respectively, with 7 bases between them. Germline lookup yields CDR1 LNHDA and CDR2 SQIVND (reference sequence). The CDR3 is made up of 13 amino acids.

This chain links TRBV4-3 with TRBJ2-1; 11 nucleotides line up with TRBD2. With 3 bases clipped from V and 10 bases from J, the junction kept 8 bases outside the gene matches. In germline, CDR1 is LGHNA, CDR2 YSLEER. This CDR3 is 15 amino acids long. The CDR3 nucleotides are TGCGCCAGCAGCCAGGTAGCGGGAGGGCCGGGGGAGCAGTTCTTC. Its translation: CASSQVAGGPGEQFF.

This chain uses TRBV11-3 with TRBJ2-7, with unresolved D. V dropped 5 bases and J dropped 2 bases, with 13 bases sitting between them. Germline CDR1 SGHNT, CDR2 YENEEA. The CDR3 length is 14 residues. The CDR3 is CASSHPLGTYEQYF. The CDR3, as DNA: TGTGCCAGCAGCCACCCTCTAGGTACCTACGAGCAGTACTTC.

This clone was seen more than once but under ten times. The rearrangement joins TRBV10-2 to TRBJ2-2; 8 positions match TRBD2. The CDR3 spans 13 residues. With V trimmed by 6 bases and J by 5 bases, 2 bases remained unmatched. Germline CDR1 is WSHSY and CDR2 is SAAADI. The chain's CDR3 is CASSVAGTGELFF. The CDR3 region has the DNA TGCGCCAGCAGCGTAGCGGGGACCGGGGAGCTGTTTTTT.

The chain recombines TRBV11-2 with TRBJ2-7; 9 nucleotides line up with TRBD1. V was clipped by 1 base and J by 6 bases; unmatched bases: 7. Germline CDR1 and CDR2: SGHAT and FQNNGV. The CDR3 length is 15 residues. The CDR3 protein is CASSLAGQGLREQYF. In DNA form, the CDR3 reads TGTGCCAGCAGCTTAGCCGGACAGGGGTTACGCGAGCAGTACTTC.

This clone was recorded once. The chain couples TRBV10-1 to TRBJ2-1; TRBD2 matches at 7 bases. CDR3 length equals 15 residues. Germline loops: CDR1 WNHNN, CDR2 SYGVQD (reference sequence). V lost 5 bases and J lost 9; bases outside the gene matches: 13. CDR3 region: CASSPGEGGRSEQFF. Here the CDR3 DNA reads TGCGCCAGCAGTCCGGGGGAGGGAGGCCGAAGTGAGCAGTTCTTC.